The sequence of this T cell receptor (beta chain) was determined in a study of radiation and T cells in renal cell carcinoma. Study findings and constraints: Top tumor clonotypes rose in blood 2 weeks post-radiation, then contracted.

The repertoire was sequenced with immunoSEQ multiplex PCR; TCRdb's copy has only in-frame clones and lacks some. Seen here are 130,000 to 150,000 clones, 70% to 90% observed once, and the top ten hold approximately 12%. The sample's time point: baseline pretreatment blood. Treatment in this sample: 15 Gy SBRT to primary tumor, nephrectomy 4 weeks later. About this clone itself: Its specificity is not known.

Per the germline V gene, CDR1 is SGHTA and CDR2 is FQGNSA. This CDR3 contains 15 residues. The ends lost 1 base at V and 4 bases at J; junction bases unmatched: 4. This TCR was sampled from a woman between 50 and 59 years old with renal cell carcinoma. The input for sequencing was blood, taken from a patient whose treatment included radiotherapy and nephrectomy. This sequence joins TRBV7-2 and TRBJ2-7; 10 bases match TRBD2. The CDR3 DNA is TGTGCCAGCAGCTTAGAACTAGCGGGGCAATACGAGCAGTACTTC. Translated, it gives CASSLELAGQYEQYF. Drawing the rest from reference TRBV7-2 and TRBJ2-7, the complete variable domain is GAGVSQSPSNKVTEKGKDVELRCDPISGHTALYWYRQSLGQGLEFLIYFQGNSAPDKSGLPSDRFSAERTGGSVSTLTIQRTQQEDSAVYLCASSLELAGQYEQYFGPGTRLTVT.